These T cell receptor beta chains were read from a single sample in a study of cytomegalovirus exposure and HLA in healthy donors. Some clones are missing from TCRdb's copy, which holds only in-frame ones; the method was immunoSEQ multiplex PCR. Found here are under 150,000 clones, roughly 9% of them singletons; the top ten hold 2.5% to 3.5%. Input material: PBMCs. These TCRs come from a man under 40 in good health and CMV-seronegative. CDR3s include the opening cysteine and the closing phenylalanine or tryptophan. D genes are given only for firm matches. Size values are once, few and many counts, or a class for expanded clones, and some rows have none.

clone_size	v_call	j_call	d_call	cdr3_nt	cdr3_aa
few	TRBV5-8	TRBJ2-5	NA	TGTGCCAGCAGCTCGGTCCTAGAGATCGACAGTCTAAGGGAGACCCAGTACTTC	CASSSVLEIDSLRETQYF
NA	TRBV7-8	TRBJ1-2	TRBD1	TGTGCCAGCAGCCTCCGCAGACAGGGCCAAGAGAACTATGGCTACACCTTC	CASSLRRQGQENYGYTF
NA	TRBV5-1	TRBJ2-7	TRBD1	TGCGCCAGCAGCTTGGCAGTCCTCGGGACAGGATCACACGAGCAGTACTTC	CASSLAVLGTGSHEQYF
NA	TRBV7-9	TRBJ2-3	NA	TGTGCCAGCAGCTTTGATGGCACAGGCACAGATACGCAGTATTTT	CASSFDGTGTDTQYF
few	TRBV25-1	TRBJ2-2	NA	TGTGCCAGCAGCGCAGGAATCGGGGAGCTGTTTTTT	CASSAGIGELFF
NA	TRBV6-6	TRBJ1-5	NA	TGTGCCAGCAGTTCCCCAGGGATCAATCAGCCCCAGCATTTT	CASSSPGINQPQHF
few	TRBV25-1	TRBJ2-2	NA	TGTGCCAGCAGTGAACGGGGGACCGGGGAGCTGTTTTTT	CASSERGTGELFF
NA	TRBV15	TRBJ1-1	TRBD1	TGTGCCACCAGCGTCGGTATGGGACAGGGCTACATGAACACTGAAGCTTTCTTT	CATSVGMGQGYMNTEAFF
few	TRBV9	TRBJ2-2	TRBD2	TGTGCCAGCAGCCCGTCTAGCGGGGCGAACACCGGGGAGCTGTTTTTT	CASSPSSGANTGELFF
few	TRBV4-1	TRBJ2-7	NA	TGCGCCAGCAGCCAAGATGGCAGGACTCTACCTACGGGAGAGCAGTACTTC	CASSQDGRTLPTGEQYF
few	TRBV9	TRBJ2-2	TRBD1	TGTGCCAGCAGCGGACTCCAGGGGGCGCGGGCGAACACCGGGGAGCTGTTTTTT	CASSGLQGARANTGELFF
few	TRBV7-3	TRBJ1-1	NA	TGTGCCAGCAGCCCTTTCGGTCCTATGAACACTGAAGCTTTCTTT	CASSPFGPMNTEAFF
NA	TRBV15	TRBJ2-4	NA	TGTGCCACCAGCAGAGTCAGCGGATTAGCCAAAAACATTCAGTACTTC	CATSRVSGLAKNIQYF
NA	TRBV2	TRBJ2-7	TRBD2	TGTGCCAGCAGTGACCCTAGCGGGAGGGCCGACGAGCAGTACTTC	CASSDPSGRADEQYF
NA	TRBV9	TRBJ2-2	TRBD2	TGTGCCAGCAGCGTAGTACCAGCGGGGGTACGGGGCACCGGGGAGCTGTTTTTT	CASSVVPAGVRGTGELFF
few	TRBV9	TRBJ2-2	TRBD1	TGTGCCAGCAGGGATAGCCGGGACAGGGCGAACACCGGGGAGCTGTTTTTT	CASRDSRDRANTGELFF
few	TRBV11-3	TRBJ2-2	TRBD2	TGTGCCAGCAGCGTCTGGACTAGCTCGAACACCGGGGAGCTGTTTTTT	CASSVWTSSNTGELFF
few	TRBV7-7	TRBJ2-3	NA	TGTGCTAGCAGCTTAGGGGCGGGAACAGATACGCAGTATTTT	CASSLGAGTDTQYF